This is a list of T cell receptor beta chains from one sample in a study of molecular identifiers for immune sequencing clone quantification. A single record per CDR3 protein comes from TCRdb applying MiXCR to the PCR reads. The sample includes 350,000 or so distinct CDR3 sequences, 20% to 25% of them seen just once. The sequenced sample consisted of naive CD8+ T cells from blood, with Jurkat cell RNA spiked in. These receptors were collected from a human donor in good health. Some libraries in this study had Jurkat cell RNA spiked in. Both conserved end residues are part of each CDR3. The order of the fields is J gene, clone size, D gene, V gene, CDR3 DNA, CDR3 protein. D genes are given only for firm matches. A row's size may be missing; if present it is once, few, many or a size class.

j_gene: TRBJ2-5; abundance: many; d_gene: .; v_gene: TRBV5-6; CDR3nt: TGTGCCAGCACCGTGGACAGCGAGACCCAGTACTTC; CDR3aa: CASTVDSETQYF
j_gene: TRBJ2-2; abundance: many; d_gene: TRBD1; v_gene: TRBV24-1; CDR3nt: TGTGCCACCGGGACAGCGAACACCGGGGAGCTGTTTTTT; CDR3aa: CATGTANTGELFF
j_gene: TRBJ1-2; abundance: many; d_gene: .; v_gene: TRBV5-4; CDR3nt: TGTGCCAGCAGCTTGGGGACAGACTTCTATGGCTACACCTTC; CDR3aa: CASSLGTDFYGYTF
j_gene: TRBJ2-5; abundance: many; d_gene: .; v_gene: TRBV27; CDR3nt: TGTGCCAGCAGTTCTAGCCGGGACCCCCAGAAGACCCAGTACTTC; CDR3aa: CASSSSRDPQKTQYF
j_gene: TRBJ1-1; abundance: many; d_gene: .; v_gene: TRBV28; CDR3nt: TGTGCCAGCAGTACACACGGGACACCCGAGGGTTTCTTT; CDR3aa: CASSTHGTPEGFF
j_gene: TRBJ2-3; abundance: few; d_gene: TRBD1; v_gene: TRBV9; CDR3nt: TGTGCCAGCAGCGTCGGGACAGTAAACACAGATACGCAGTATTTT; CDR3aa: CASSVGTVNTDTQYF
j_gene: TRBJ2-1; abundance: .; d_gene: .; v_gene: TRBV28; CDR3nt: TGTGCCAGCAGCTCCGAGGGTGAGCAGTTCTTC; CDR3aa: CASSSEGEQFF
j_gene: TRBJ2-1; abundance: many; d_gene: .; v_gene: TRBV4-1; CDR3nt: TGCGCCAGCAGCCAAGATCCCAGGACCTACAATGAGCAGTTCTTC; CDR3aa: CASSQDPRTYNEQFF
j_gene: TRBJ2-7; abundance: many; d_gene: TRBD1; v_gene: TRBV29-1; CDR3nt: TGCAGCGTAGCCGGGACAGGGGCCATCGAGCAGTACTTC; CDR3aa: CSVAGTGAIEQYF
j_gene: TRBJ2-7; abundance: many; d_gene: TRBD1; v_gene: TRBV19; CDR3nt: TGTGCCAGCAGCTTCGGGACAGGGAGCTACGAGCAGTACTTC; CDR3aa: CASSFGTGSYEQYF
j_gene: TRBJ1-5; abundance: .; d_gene: TRBD1; v_gene: TRBV2; CDR3nt: TGTGTCAGCAGTGATGAAGGGACAGAGATTAGCAATCAGCCCCAGCATTTT; CDR3aa: CVSSDEGTEISNQPQHF
j_gene: TRBJ2-2; abundance: few; d_gene: .; v_gene: TRBV13; CDR3nt: TGTGCCAGCAGTGGGGGGTACACCGGGGAGCTGCTTTTT; CDR3aa: CASSGGYTGELLF
j_gene: TRBJ1-1; abundance: many; d_gene: TRBD1; v_gene: TRBV29-1; CDR3nt: TGCAGCGTTGAGGGCCTGGACAGGGCCGGCACTGAAGCTTTCTTT; CDR3aa: CSVEGLDRAGTEAFF
j_gene: TRBJ2-3; abundance: few; d_gene: .; v_gene: TRBV12-3/TRBV12-4; CDR3nt: TGTGCCAGCAGTTCCGACTTTGCGGGGGCCGATACGCAGTATTTT; CDR3aa: CASSSDFAGADTQYF
j_gene: TRBJ1-2; abundance: .; d_gene: .; v_gene: TRBV4-3; CDR3nt: TGCGCCAGCAGCCAAGACATGACAGCCAAATTAAGCTACAACTATGGCTACACCTTC; CDR3aa: CASSQDMTAKLSYNYGYTF
j_gene: TRBJ1-2; abundance: few; d_gene: .; v_gene: TRBV27; CDR3nt: TGTGCCAGCAGTTATACAGGGAACTTGGTGGGCTATGGCTACACCTTC; CDR3aa: CASSYTGNLVGYGYTF
j_gene: TRBJ2-2; abundance: many; d_gene: TRBD2; v_gene: TRBV7-6; CDR3nt: TGTGCCAGCAGCTCGTTAGCGGGAGTTGGCACCGGGGAGCTGTTTTTT; CDR3aa: CASSSLAGVGTGELFF
j_gene: TRBJ2-3; abundance: many; d_gene: .; v_gene: TRBV11-2; CDR3nt: TGTGCCAGCAGCTTAGCCTGGAGCACAGATACGCAGTATTTT; CDR3aa: CASSLAWSTDTQYF
j_gene: TRBJ1-3; abundance: many; d_gene: .; v_gene: TRBV20-1; CDR3nt: TGCAGTGCTAGAGATCGTACAGGCCTTACTGGAAACACCATATATTTT; CDR3aa: CSARDRTGLTGNTIYF